A single sample gave rise to the 21 T cell receptor beta chains below, sequenced in a study of somatic mutations in cytotoxic T cells in rheumatoid arthritis. Repertoires were generated with immunoSEQ multiplex PCR, while TCRdb's copy carries only in-frame clones and drops some. The sample includes 15,000 or so clones, 70% to 85% seen only once; the top ten take approximately 12%. Sequenced sample: CD8+ T cells sorted from blood. These receptors were taken from an adult with rheumatoid arthritis.

CDR3 region: CASRDLPYEQYV. The CDR3 DNA is TGCGCCAGCAGGGACTTACCCTACGAGCAGTACGTC. The chain employs TRBV10-2 and TRBJ2-7; weak D call: TRBD2 (5 bases). The CDR3 is 12 amino acids. Trimming pared 6 bases from V and 2 bases from J, leaving 8 bases between. Germline lookup yields CDR1 WSHSY and CDR2 SAAADI.

By share of the sample, this clone is medium-sized (0.01 to 0.1%). The rearrangement links TRBV6-1 to TRBJ2-6; TRBD1 matches at 7 bases. V was pared by 5 bases and J by 0 bases, with 1 base of the junction left unmatched. This CDR3 has 15 amino acids. Germline CDR1 and CDR2: MNHNS and SASEGT. This CDR3 is CASSPGGSGANVLTF. The CDR3 bases are TGTGCCAGCAGTCCAGGGGGCTCTGGGGCCAACGTCCTGACTTTC.

The chain has TRBV28 and TRBJ1-2, with 9 bases aligning to TRBD1. In germline, CDR1 is MDHEN, CDR2 SYDVKM. Trimming removed 3 bases from V and 5 bases from J; junction bases left unmatched: 4. CDR3 length: 14 residues. The CDR3 DNA sequence: TGTGCCAGCAGTTTTTCCGGGACAGGGTATGGCTACACCTTC. Its translation: CASSFSGTGYGYTF.

The chain employs TRBV4-1 and TRBJ1-4, with 8 bases lining up with TRBD1. Germline CDR1 is MGHRA and CDR2 is YSYEKL. The CDR3 contains 16 residues. The V and J ends lost 4 bases and 3 bases, in that order; junction bases with no gene match: 7. The CDR3 sequence is CASSRTPGGSNEKLFF. The CDR3 region has the DNA TGCGCCAGCAGCCGGACACCAGGGGGCTCTAATGAAAAACTGTTTTTT.

V and J are TRBV6-5 and TRBJ2-5; the match to TRBD1 covers 10 bases. This CDR3 is built from 13 residues. CDR1 and CDR2 (germline): MNHEY, SVGAGI. With V trimmed by 10 bases and J by 7 bases, 9 bases remained unmatched. The CDR3 DNA sequence: TGTGCCACCGGACAGGGGGGATGGGGGACCCAGTACTTC. This encodes CATGQGGWGTQYF.

This clone was seen only a few times. This chain connects TRBV6-5 to TRBJ1-4; D remains ambiguous. The germline CDR1 and CDR2 sequences are MNHEY and SVGAGI. This CDR3 has 14 residues. Between the trimmed V and J ends, which lost 6 bases and 9 bases, there was a span of 17 bases. CDR3 protein: CASSRGEEGKKLFF. CDR3 nucleotides: TGTGCCAGCAGCCGAGGAGAAGAGGGAAAAAAACTGTTTTTT.

The chain joins TRBV30 to TRBJ2-3; 8 bases match TRBD2. The CDR3 has 15 residues. Germline V lookup: CDR1 GTSNPN, CDR2 SVGIG (reference sequence). The V gene end was trimmed by 1 base and the J gene end by 10 bases; junction bases not matched to a gene: 13. The CDR3 region is CAWSAPGTRGWAQYF. CDR3 in DNA: TGTGCCTGGAGTGCCCCCGGGACTAGGGGTTGGGCGCAGTATTTT.

V and J are TRBV7-9 and TRBJ2-3, with TRBD2 as a possible D gene (7 bases). The CDR3 is made up of 16 amino acids. Trimming took off 2 bases at V and 0 bases at J, with 12 bases between the two ends. Germline CDR1 and CDR2: SEHNR and FQNEAQ (reference sequence). CDR3: CASSLLGGGSTDTQYF. CDR3 nucleotides: TGTGCCAGCAGCTTATTAGGCGGGGGCAGCACAGATACGCAGTATTTT.

This chain joins TRBV14 and TRBJ1-1, with TRBD1 matching 8 bases. Unmatched junction bases numbered 9, after V lost 2 bases and J lost 7 bases. Germline V gene sequence: CDR1 SGHDN, CDR2 FVKESK. The CDR3 runs to 15 residues. CDR3 protein: CASSQLDRVFDEAFF. CDR3 bases: TGTGCCAGCAGCCAACTGGACAGGGTTTTTGATGAAGCTTTCTTT. Based on the CDR3 plus reference TRBV14 and TRBJ1-1, the full variable domain is EAGVTQFPSHSVIEKGQTVTLRCDPISGHDNLYWYRRVMGKEIKFLLHFVKESKQDESGMPNNRFLAERTGGTYSTLKVQPAELEDSGVYFCASSQLDRVFDEAFFGQGTRLTVV.

There are a few counts of this clone. V and J are TRBV19 and TRBJ1-5; 8 nucleotides align to TRBD1. Unmatched junction bases numbered 4, after V lost 6 bases and J lost 0 bases. From germline, CDR1 is LNHDA and CDR2 SQIVND (reference sequence). This CDR3 spans 15 amino acids. Here the CDR3 reads CASRGDRFSNQPQHF. CDR3 coding DNA: TGTGCCAGTAGGGGGGACAGGTTTAGCAATCAGCCCCAGCATTTT.

The V gene is TRBV28, the J gene TRBJ1-5; D is unresolved. Trimming shortened V by 4 bases and J by 7 bases, and 14 bases separated the two germline ends. The CDR3 covers 14 residues. Germline V gene data show CDR1 as MDHEN and CDR2 as SYDVKM. The CDR3 nucleotides read TGTGCCAGCAGTTCGGCCCTTAAGGGACAGCCCCAGCATTTT. Amino acids: CASSSALKGQPQHF.

In its sample, this clone was seen once. The CDR3 nucleotides read TGTGCCAGCATCTCCCATCCCTCGAAGTCCTACGAGCAGTACTTC. It specifies CASISHPSKSYEQYF. The V call is TRBV6-5, the J call TRBJ2-7; no clear D gene. V was pared by 7 bases and J by 1 base, with 17 bases between. This CDR3 region has 15 residues. Germline CDR1 is MNHEY and CDR2 is SVGAGI.

J is TRBJ2-7 and V is TRBV13; D is perhaps TRBD2 (6 bases). Germline V gene sequence: CDR1 PRHDT, CDR2 FYEKMQ (reference sequence). V dropped 3 bases and J dropped 0 bases, with 9 bases sitting between them. The CDR3 is 14 amino acids. CDR3 DNA sequence: TGTGCCAGCAGCTTTGCTAGCGCCTCCTACGAGCAGTACTTC. It codes for CASSFASASYEQYF.

This chain connects TRBV15 to TRBJ2-1, with D unclear. Germline V gene data show CDR1 as LNHNV and CDR2 as YYDKDF (reference sequence). The CDR3 is 14 amino acids. The V end lost 0 bases, the J end lost 5 bases, and 8 bases lay between the germline ends. The CDR3 DNA reads as TGTGCCACCAGCAGAGAGGGCAGGAACAATGAGCAGTTCTTC. Its translation is CATSREGRNNEQFF.

This clone was seen a few times. This chain links TRBV7-3 with TRBJ2-3, with D uncertain. V was pared by 0 bases and J by 4 bases, with 5 bases between. The V gene's germline CDR1 is SGHTA and CDR2 FQGTGA. CDR3 length: 13 amino acids. The CDR3 nucleotides are TGTGCCAGCAGCTTAACGGGCCCAGATACGCAGTATTTT. Translating gives CASSLTGPDTQYF.

The chain joins TRBV7-3 to TRBJ2-1, with D possibly matching TRBD2 (6 bases). V was pared by 3 bases and J by 5 bases, with 17 bases between. The CDR3 length is 16 residues. CDR1 is SGHTA and CDR2 is FQGTGA in the germline V gene. The DNA of the CDR3 is TGTGCCAGCAGCTTGAGACTCGGGACTCCTGACAATGAGCAGTTCTTC. Encoded protein: CASSLRLGTPDNEQFF.

This clone has just one count. The chain recombines TRBV28 with TRBJ1-1; D unclear. The CDR3 totals 16 residues. The germline CDR1 and CDR2 sequences are MDHEN and SYDVKM. Trimming took off 2 bases at V and 0 bases at J, with 13 bases between the two ends. The CDR3 sequence is CASSLRSLAMNTEAFF. DNA for the CDR3: TGTGCCAGCAGTTTAAGGTCCCTGGCAATGAACACTGAAGCTTTCTTT.

In its sample, this clone ranks as medium-sized. The chain joins TRBV5-5 to TRBJ2-2, with a possible D match to TRBD2 (5 bases). CDR1 SGHKS and CDR2 YYEKEE come from the germline V gene (reference sequence). The V end was cut by 1 base, the J end by 3 bases, with 10 bases between. The CDR3 sequence is 15 residues long. The CDR3: CASSLKRTYTGELFF. CDR3 bases: TGTGCCAGCAGCTTGAAAAGGACTTACACCGGGGAGCTGTTTTTT.

The V call is TRBV28, the J call TRBJ1-1; no definite D call. Trimming cost V 3 bases and J 1 base, with 9 bases left between them. In germline, CDR1 is MDHEN, CDR2 SYDVKM. The CDR3 loop spans 14 amino acids. The CDR3 DNA reads as TGTGCCAGCAGTTTCACCAGGAGGAACACTGAAGCTTTCTTT. Residues: CASSFTRRNTEAFF.

V is TRBV4-1 and J is TRBJ2-5; D gene unclear. The J call may be wrong; the DNA end is better matched by TRBJ2-7. Germline CDR1 reads MGHRA; CDR2 reads YSYEKL. The CDR3 has 14 residues. In DNA, the CDR3 is TGCGCCAGCAGCCAAGGTCAGGAAGGCTACGAGCAGTACTTC. Translating gives CASSQGQEGYEQYF.

The chain employs TRBV28 and TRBJ1-4; tentative D call: TRBD1 (5 bases). Germline lookup yields CDR1 MDHEN and CDR2 SYDVKM. This CDR3 comprises 16 residues. Trimming pared 5 bases from V and 0 bases from J, leaving 13 bases between. The CDR3 sequence: CASSPQTAATNEKLFF. The CDR3, as DNA: TGTGCCAGCAGTCCCCAGACAGCTGCAACTAATGAAAAACTGTTTTTT.